This TCR beta chain was documented in a study of PD-1 blockade in classical Hodgkin lymphoma. Study observations and caveats: What caused the repertoire differences, perhaps disease activity or prior therapy, remains undefined. Complete responders started with a diversity level that resembled newly diagnosed patients at baseline.

Sequenced by immunoSEQ multiplex PCR; TCRdb stores in-frame clones only, minus some. Of about 24,000 clones listed, 72% are singletons. About this clone: No antigen is known for it.

CDR3 size: 11 residues. The V end lost 7 bases, the J end lost 4 bases, and 7 bases lay between the germline ends. Germline-derived CDR1 and CDR2 are MNHEY and SVGAGI. Time point in this sample: cycle 4 day 1 (C4D1), after around six weeks of nivolumab. Relapse after autologous stem cell transplantation occurred in every patient, and brentuximab vedotin exposure varied. The chain links TRBV6-5 to TRBJ1-2; D is unresolved. The TCR originated in a human donor with classical Hodgkin lymphoma. Sequenced here: peripheral blood mononuclear cells (PBMCs), sampled before the fourth cycle of nivolumab. The CDR3: CASMAGYGYTF. The CDR3 coding sequence is TGTGCCAGCATGGCGGGCTATGGCTACACCTTC.